This T cell receptor beta chain appears in the sequencing data of a study of T-cell memory formation after mild COVID-19. CDR1 is LNHDA, CDR2 SQIVND, per germline (reference sequence). The CDR3 is 15 amino acids. Between the trimmed V and J ends, which lost 5 bases and 2 bases, there was a span of 13 bases. TCRdb redid the calling of the 5' RACE reads with MiXCR, one entry per CDR3 protein. The table records roughly 450,000 distinct CDR3 sequences, over 15% of them present only once. Sequencing was carried out using PBMCs or a T cell subset sorted from them (not recorded which). The receptor's source is an adult woman who had mild COVID-19 (a few samples of this study predate the infection). Cell type and time point are not known. The rearrangement links TRBV19 to TRBJ2-1; D perhaps matches TRBD1 (5 bases). CDR3: CASSPLDRTYNEQFF. The CDR3 DNA reads as TGTGCCAGTAGTCCGCTCGACAGAACCTACAATGAGCAGTTCTTC.